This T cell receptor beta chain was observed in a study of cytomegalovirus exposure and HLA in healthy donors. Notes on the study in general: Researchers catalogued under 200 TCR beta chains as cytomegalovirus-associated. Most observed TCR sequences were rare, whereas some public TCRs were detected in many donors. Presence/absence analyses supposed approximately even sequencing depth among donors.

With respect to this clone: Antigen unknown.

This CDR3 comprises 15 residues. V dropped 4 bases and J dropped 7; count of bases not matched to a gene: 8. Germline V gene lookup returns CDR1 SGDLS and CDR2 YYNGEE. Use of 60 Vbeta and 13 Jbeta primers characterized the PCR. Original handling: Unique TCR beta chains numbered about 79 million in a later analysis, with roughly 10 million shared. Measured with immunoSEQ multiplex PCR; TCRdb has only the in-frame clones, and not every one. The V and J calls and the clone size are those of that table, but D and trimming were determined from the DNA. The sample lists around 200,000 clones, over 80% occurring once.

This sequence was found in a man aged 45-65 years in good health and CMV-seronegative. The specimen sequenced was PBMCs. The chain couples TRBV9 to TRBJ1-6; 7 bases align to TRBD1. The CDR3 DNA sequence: TGTGCCAGCAGCCCTTGGGACAGAAAAAATTCACCCCTCCACTTT. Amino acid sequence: CASSPWDRKNSPLHF. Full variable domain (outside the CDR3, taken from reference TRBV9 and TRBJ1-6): DSGVTQTPKHLITATGQRVTLRCSPRSGDLSVYWYQQSLDQGLQFLIQYYNGEERAKGNILERFSAQQFPDLHSELNLSSLELGDSALYFCASSPWDRKNSPLHFGNGTRLTVT.